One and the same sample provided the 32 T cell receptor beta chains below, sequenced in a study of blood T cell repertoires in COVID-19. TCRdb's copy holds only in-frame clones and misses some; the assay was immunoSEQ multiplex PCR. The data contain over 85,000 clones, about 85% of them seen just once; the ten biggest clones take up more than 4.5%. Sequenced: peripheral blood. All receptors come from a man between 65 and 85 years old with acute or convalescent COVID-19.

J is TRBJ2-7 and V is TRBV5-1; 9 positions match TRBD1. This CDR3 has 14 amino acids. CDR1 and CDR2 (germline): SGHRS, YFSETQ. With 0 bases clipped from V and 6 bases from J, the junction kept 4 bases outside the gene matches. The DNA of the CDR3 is TGCGCCAGCAGCTTGGAGAGACAGGGGGTCGAGCAGTACTTC. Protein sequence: CASSLERQGVEQYF.

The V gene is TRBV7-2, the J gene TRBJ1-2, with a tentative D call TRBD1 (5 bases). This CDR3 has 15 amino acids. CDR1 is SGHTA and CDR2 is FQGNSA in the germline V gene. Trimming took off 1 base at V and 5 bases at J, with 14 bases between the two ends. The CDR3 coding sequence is TGTGCCAGCAGCTTAGTGGGAGGGGCGGGGTATGGCTACACCTTC. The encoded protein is CASSLVGGAGYGYTF.

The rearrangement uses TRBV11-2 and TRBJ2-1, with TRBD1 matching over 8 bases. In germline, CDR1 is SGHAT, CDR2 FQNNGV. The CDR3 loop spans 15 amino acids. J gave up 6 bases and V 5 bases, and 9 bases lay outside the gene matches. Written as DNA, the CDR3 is TGTGCCAGCAGCGTGACGGGCAGGGGGCGCAATGAGCAGTTCTTC. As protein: CASSVTGRGRNEQFF.

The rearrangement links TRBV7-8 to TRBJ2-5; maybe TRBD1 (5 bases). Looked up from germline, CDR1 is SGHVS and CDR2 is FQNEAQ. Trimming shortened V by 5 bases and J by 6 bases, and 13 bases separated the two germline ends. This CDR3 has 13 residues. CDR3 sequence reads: CASSQQVRKTQYF. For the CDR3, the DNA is TGTGCCAGCAGCCAACAGGTCAGAAAGACCCAGTACTTC.

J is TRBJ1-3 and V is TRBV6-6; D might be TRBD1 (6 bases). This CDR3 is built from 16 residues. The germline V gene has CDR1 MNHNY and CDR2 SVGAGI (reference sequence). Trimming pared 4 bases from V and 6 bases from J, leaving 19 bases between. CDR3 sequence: CASSFSRGQSANTIYF. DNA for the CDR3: TGTGCCAGCAGTTTCTCTCGAGGACAGTCGGCAAACACCATATATTTT.

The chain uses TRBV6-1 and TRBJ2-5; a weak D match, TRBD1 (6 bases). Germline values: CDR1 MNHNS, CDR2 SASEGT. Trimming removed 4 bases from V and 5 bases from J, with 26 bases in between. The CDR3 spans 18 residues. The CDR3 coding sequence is TGTGCCAGCAGTGGAATTCAGGGGACGGGGTTCTCTAGGGAGACCCAGTACTTC. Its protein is CASSGIQGTGFSRETQYF.

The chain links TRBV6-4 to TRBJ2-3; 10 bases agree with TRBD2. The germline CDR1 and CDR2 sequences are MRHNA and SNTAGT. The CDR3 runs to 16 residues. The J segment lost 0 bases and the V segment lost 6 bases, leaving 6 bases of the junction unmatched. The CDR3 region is CASSATAGGSTDTQYF. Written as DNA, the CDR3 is TGTGCCAGCAGCGCCACAGCGGGGGGGAGCACAGATACGCAGTATTTT.

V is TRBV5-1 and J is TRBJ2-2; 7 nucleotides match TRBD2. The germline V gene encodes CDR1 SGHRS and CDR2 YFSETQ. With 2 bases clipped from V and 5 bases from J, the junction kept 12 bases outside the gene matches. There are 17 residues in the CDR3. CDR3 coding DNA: TGCGCCAGCAGCTTCAGAGCGGGGTTAGGTCGAACCGGGGAGCTGTTTTTT. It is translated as CASSFRAGLGRTGELFF.

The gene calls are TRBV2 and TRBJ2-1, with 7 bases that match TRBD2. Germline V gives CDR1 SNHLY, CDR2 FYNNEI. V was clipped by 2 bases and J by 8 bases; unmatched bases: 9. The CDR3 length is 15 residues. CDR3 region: CASSERLADTDEQFF. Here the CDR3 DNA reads TGTGCCAGCAGTGAACGGCTAGCGGATACGGATGAGCAGTTCTTC.

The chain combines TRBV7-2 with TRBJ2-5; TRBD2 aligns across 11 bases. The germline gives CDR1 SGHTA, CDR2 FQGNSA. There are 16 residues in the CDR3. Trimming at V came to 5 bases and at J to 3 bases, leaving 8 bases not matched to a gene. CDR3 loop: CASSHTLAGVEETQYF. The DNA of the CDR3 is TGTGCCAGCAGCCATACACTAGCGGGGGTAGAAGAGACCCAGTACTTC.

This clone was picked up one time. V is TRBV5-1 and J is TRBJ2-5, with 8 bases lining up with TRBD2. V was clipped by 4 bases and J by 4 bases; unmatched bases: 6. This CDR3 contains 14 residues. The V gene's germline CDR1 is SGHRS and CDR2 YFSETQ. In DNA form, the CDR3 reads TGCGCCAGCAGCCCCACTAGCGGTGGAGAGACCCAGTACTTC. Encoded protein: CASSPTSGGETQYF.

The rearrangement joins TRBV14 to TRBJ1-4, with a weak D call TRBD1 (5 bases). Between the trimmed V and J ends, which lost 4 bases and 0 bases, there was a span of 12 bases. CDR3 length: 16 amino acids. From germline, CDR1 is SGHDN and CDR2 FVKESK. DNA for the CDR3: TGTGCCAGCAGCCCCCTTCCGGGGGCAACTAATGAAAAACTGTTTTTT. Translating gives CASSPLPGATNEKLFF.

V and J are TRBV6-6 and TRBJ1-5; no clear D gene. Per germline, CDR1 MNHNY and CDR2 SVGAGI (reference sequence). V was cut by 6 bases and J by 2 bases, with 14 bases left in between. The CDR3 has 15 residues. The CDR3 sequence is CASSPAPRGNQPQHF. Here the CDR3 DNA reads TGTGCCAGCAGCCCAGCCCCGAGGGGCAATCAGCCCCAGCATTTT.

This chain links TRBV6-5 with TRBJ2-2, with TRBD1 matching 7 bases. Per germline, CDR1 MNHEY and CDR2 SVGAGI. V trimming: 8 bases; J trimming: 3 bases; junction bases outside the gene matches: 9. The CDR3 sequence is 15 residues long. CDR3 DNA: TGTGCCAGCGGGGAGACAGGGACCTACACCGGGGAGCTGTTTTTT. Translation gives CASGETGTYTGELFF.

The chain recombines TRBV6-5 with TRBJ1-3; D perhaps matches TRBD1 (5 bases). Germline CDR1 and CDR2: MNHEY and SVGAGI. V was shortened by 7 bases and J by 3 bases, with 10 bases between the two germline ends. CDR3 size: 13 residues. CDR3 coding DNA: TGTGCCAGCAAACGGCAGGGTGGAAACACCATATATTTT. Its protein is CASKRQGGNTIYF.

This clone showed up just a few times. The CDR3 DNA sequence: TGTGCCAGTAGTCCCCGGACAGGGGGCGCGAGCAATCAGCCCCAGCATTTT. It encodes CASSPRTGGASNQPQHF. V gene TRBV19 combines with J gene TRBJ1-5; 11 bases line up with TRBD1. The CDR3 extends over 17 amino acids. Germline CDR1 and CDR2: LNHDA and SQIVND (reference sequence). Losses at the gene ends were 5 bases for V and 1 base for J; bases not matched to a gene: 7.

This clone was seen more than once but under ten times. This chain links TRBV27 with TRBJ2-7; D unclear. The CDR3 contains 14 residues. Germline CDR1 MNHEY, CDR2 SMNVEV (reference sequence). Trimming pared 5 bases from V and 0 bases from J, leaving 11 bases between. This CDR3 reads CASSLHANSYEQYF. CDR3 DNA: TGTGCCAGCAGTCTCCACGCTAACTCCTACGAGCAGTACTTC.

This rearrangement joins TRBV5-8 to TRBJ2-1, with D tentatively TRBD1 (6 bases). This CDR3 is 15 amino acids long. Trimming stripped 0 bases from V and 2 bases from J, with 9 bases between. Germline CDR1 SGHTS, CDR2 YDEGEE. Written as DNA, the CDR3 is TGTGCCAGCAGCTTGGACAGGGATGCCTACAATGAGCAGTTCTTC. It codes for CASSLDRDAYNEQFF.

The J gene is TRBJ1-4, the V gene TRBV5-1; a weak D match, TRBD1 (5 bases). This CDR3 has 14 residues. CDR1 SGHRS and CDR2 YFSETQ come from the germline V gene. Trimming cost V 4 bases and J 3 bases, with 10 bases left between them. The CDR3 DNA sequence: TGCGCCAGCAGCCCCGGACACTCTAATGAAAAACTGTTTTTT. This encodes CASSPGHSNEKLFF.

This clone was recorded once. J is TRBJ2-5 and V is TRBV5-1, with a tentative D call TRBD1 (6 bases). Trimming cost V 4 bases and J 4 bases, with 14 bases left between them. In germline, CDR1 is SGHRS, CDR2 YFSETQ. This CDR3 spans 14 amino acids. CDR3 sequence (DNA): TGCGCCAGCAGCCCGGACAGTGGTCGAGAGACCCAGTACTTC. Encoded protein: CASSPDSGRETQYF.

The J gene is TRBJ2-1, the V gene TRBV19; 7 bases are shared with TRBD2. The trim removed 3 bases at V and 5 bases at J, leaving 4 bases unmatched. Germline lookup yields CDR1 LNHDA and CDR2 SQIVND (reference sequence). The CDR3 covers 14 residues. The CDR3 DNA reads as TGTGCCAGTAGTATGGGTACTAGCGACAATGAGCAGTTCTTC. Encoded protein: CASSMGTSDNEQFF.

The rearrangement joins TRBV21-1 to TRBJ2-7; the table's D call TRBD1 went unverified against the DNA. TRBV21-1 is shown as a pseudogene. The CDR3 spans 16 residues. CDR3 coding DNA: TGTGCCAGCAGCAAAGTGGGGGGACAGGGGTGCTACGAGCAGTACTTC. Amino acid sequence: CASSKVGGQGCYEQYF.

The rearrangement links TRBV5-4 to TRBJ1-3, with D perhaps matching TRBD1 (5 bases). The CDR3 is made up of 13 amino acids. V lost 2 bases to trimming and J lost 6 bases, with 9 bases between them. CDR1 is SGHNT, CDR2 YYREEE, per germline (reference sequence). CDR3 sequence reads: CASSFPGINTIYF. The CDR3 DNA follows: TGTGCCAGCAGCTTCCCAGGGATAAACACCATATATTTT.

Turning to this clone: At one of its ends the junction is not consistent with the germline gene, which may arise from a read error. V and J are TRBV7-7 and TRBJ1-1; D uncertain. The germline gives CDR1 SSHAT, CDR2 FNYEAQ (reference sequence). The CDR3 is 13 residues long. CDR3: CASSLEQNTEAFF. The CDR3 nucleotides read TGTGCTAGCAGCTTAGAACAGAACACTGAAGCTTTCTTT.

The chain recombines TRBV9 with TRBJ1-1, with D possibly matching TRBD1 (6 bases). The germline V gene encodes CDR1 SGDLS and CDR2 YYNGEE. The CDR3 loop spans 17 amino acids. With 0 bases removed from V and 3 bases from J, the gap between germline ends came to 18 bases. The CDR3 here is CASSVVSMGAWDTEAFF. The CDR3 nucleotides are TGTGCCAGCAGCGTAGTTTCTATGGGGGCATGGGACACTGAAGCTTTCTTT.

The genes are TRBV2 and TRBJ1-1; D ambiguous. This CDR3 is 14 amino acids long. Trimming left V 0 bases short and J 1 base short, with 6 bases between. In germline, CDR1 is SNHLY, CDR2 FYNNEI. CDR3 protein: CASSEAWQNTEAFF. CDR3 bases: TGTGCCAGCAGTGAAGCATGGCAGAACACTGAAGCTTTCTTT.

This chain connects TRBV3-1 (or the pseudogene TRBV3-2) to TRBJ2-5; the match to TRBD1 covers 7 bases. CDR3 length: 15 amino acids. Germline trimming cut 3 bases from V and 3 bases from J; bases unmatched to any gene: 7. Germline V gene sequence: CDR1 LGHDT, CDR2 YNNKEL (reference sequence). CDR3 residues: CASSHRKGAEETQYF. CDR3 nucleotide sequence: TGTGCCAGCAGCCATCGGAAGGGGGCAGAAGAGACCCAGTACTTC.

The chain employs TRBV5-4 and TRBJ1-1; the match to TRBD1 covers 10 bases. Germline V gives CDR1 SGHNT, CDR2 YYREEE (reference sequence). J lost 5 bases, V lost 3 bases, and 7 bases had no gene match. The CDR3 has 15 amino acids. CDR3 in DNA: TGTGCCAGCAGCTCTGGGACAGGGGAAAGAACTGAAGCTTTCTTT. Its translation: CASSSGTGERTEAFF.

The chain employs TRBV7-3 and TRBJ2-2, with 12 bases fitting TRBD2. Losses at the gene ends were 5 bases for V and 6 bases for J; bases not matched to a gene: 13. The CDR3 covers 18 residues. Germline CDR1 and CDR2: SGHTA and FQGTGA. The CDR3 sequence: CASSAGGPSGGAAGELFF. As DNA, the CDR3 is TGTGCCAGCAGCGCCGGGGGCCCTAGCGGGGGGGCTGCCGGGGAGCTGTTTTTT.

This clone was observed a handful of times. CDR3 sequence: CASSRRTGVNTEAFF. The CDR3 coding sequence is TGTGCCAGCAGTCGACGGACAGGGGTGAACACTGAAGCTTTCTTT. This chain connects TRBV6-5 to TRBJ1-1; 9 nucleotides align to TRBD1. Per germline, CDR1 MNHEY and CDR2 SVGAGI. Losses at the gene ends were 5 bases for V and 0 bases for J; bases not matched to a gene: 4. CDR3 length equals 15 residues.

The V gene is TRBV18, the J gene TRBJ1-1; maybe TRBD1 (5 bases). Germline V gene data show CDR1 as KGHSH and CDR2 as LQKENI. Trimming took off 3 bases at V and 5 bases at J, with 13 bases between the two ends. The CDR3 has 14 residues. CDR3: CASSPERGWTEAFF. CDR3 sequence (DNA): TGTGCCAGCTCACCGGAGCGGGGCTGGACTGAAGCTTTCTTT.

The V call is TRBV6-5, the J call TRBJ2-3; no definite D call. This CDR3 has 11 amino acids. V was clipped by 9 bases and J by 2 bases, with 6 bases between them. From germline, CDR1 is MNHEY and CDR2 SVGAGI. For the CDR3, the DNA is TGTGCCAGTCGAGTCACAGATACGCAGTATTTT. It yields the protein CASRVTDTQYF.